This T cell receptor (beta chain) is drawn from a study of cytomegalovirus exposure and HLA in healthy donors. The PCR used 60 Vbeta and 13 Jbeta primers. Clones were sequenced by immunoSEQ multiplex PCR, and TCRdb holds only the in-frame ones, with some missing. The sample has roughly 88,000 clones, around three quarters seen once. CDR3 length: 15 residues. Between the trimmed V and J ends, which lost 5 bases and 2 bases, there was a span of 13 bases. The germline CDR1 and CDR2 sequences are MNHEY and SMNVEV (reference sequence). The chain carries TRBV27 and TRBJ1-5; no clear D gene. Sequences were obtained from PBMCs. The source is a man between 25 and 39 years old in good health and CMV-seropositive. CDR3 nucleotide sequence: TGTGCCAGCAGTCCCGAATTCGGGGGCAATCAGCCCCAGCATTTT. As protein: CASSPEFGGNQPQHF.